The source of this T cell receptor (beta chain) is a study of CD8+CD57+ T cells in acquired aplastic anemia (dated by TCRdb to between 2018 and 2020). Background for the entire study: A mean of 3.2 ug of DNA, ranging from roughly 0.17 to 30 ug, was extracted from sorted CD4+ and CD8+ cells. CD8+CD57+ expansion was defined as a frequency above the mean frequency observed in healthy subjects.

Genomic DNA served as template for TCR beta VDJ combination and CDR3 sequence profiling. An Illumina HiSeq 2000 was the platform used for TCR repertoire sequencing. As for the authors' bioinformatics: TRBV/TRBJ rearrangement plots, CDR3 size and DJ length profiles, and Simpson's diversity index were used to assess repertoires. The immunodominant clone was defined as the most abundant DNA sequence in deep sequencing data. CDR3 amino acid sequences were screened for sharing across subjects and were compared with published repertoires and the VDJdb database. The public reads were reprocessed in TCRdb via fastp at Q25 and MiXCR, keeping in-frame beta chains. Each entry is one CDR3 protein sequence, shown with its most common DNA and genes. The V and J calls come from TCRdb's annotation, not from the publication. The sample data list about 220,000 distinct CDR3 sequences, and around 45% of these were observed just once. The top ten constitute less than 9% of the sample.

Summary of the overall study and its limitations: Roughly 29 CD8+ CDR3 sequences were found to be shared between patients and controls, but these sequences appeared to be highly expressed in patients and within the immunodominant clones of the patients. No significant difference in CD8+ Simpson's diversity was found between patients and healthy controls (P=0.060).

After removal of 2 bases from V and 2 bases from J, the junction retains 3 bases not matched to a gene. The CDR3 starts with the cysteine, ends with the phenylalanine, and has 15 residues. Only the CDR3 DNA stays, 45 bases, in frame from base 1. Taken from the germline V gene, the CDR1 and CDR2 loops are LGHNA and YSLEER. Patients chosen for sequencing had shown expansion of CD8+CD57+ cells by flow cytometry. All patients had severe acquired aplastic anemia diagnosed by International Study of Aplastic Anemia and Agranulocytosis and Camitta criteria. No therapy had been received by the patients at the time of blood sampling. In the study, sorted CD4+ and CD8+ blood T cells from patients with severe aplastic anemia and from healthy subjects underwent deep sequencing of TCR repertoires. Patients were enrolled in the USA under clinicaltrials.gov protocols 00001620, 01623167, 00001397, 00071045, 00081523 and 00961064. Ficoll-Paque density gradient centrifugation was used to isolate peripheral blood mononuclear cells. CD4+ and CD8+ T cells were sorted by FACS or magnetic beads before DNA extraction.

This clonotype came up many times. The antigen it recognizes is unknown. No quality values exist for individual bases; no much larger clone is one base distant. The receptor was derived from a human donor with aplastic anemia. Sequencing input: sorted CD4+, CD8+, or CD8+CD57+ T cells (not recorded which) from PBMCs. This sequence uses TRBV4-3 and TRBJ2-7; the central 10 bases match TRBD1. The CDR3 here reads CASSQSGTGAYEQYF. The DNA sequence is given as TGCGCCAGCAGCCAATCCGGGACAGGGGCCTACGAGCAGTACTTC.